Following are 23 T cell receptor beta chains from one sample sequenced in a study of CD8 T cells in ankylosing spondylitis. Antigen specificity for these receptors is unknown. From the 5' RACE reads, TCRdb called clonotypes with MiXCR, one entry per CDR3 protein. The repertoire has 330,000 or so distinct CDR3 sequences, 8% of them found once; the top ten carry roughly 15%. Points from the study as a whole: Typical of ankylosing spondylitis blood, it appeared, was a TCR beta motif of about eight highly homologous variants.

Specimen: blood, either unsorted or a sorted T cell fraction (not recorded which). The receptors derive from a male donor with ankylosing spondylitis.

This clonotype has a handful of counts. The chain recombines TRBV9 with TRBJ2-7; D unclear. Trimming cost V 0 bases and J 3 bases, with 7 bases left between them. Germline V gene sequence: CDR1 SGDLS, CDR2 YYNGEE. The length of the CDR3 is 13 residues. The CDR3 loop is CASSVGGDYEQYF. The CDR3 DNA sequence: TGTGCCAGCAGCGTAGGAGGAGACTACGAGCAGTACTTC.

The rearrangement links TRBV29-1 to TRBJ2-7, with a tentative D call TRBD1 (5 bases). The V end was cut by 3 bases, the J end by 4 bases, with 13 bases between. Germline values: CDR1 SQVTM, CDR2 ANQGSEA. This CDR3 spans 13 amino acids. Written as DNA, the CDR3 is TGCAGCGTTGATGGGCAGGGCCAATACGAGCAGTACTTC. Translating gives CSVDGQGQYEQYF.

This clonotype has just a few counts. The chain couples TRBV7-2 to TRBJ1-2; 7 bases align to TRBD1. Germline V gene sequence: CDR1 SGHTA, CDR2 FQGNSA. The ends lost 1 base at V and 4 bases at J; junction bases unmatched: 6. CDR3 length: 15 amino acids. In DNA form, the CDR3 reads TGTGCCAGCAGCTTAGAGAGGGACAGAACCTATGGCTACACCTTC. It yields the protein CASSLERDRTYGYTF. The full variable domain, rest sourced from reference TRBV7-2 and TRBJ1-2, is GAGVSQSPSNKVTEKGKDVELRCDPISGHTALYWYRQSLGQGLEFLIYFQGNSAPDKSGLPSDRFSAERTGGSVSTLTIQRTQQEDSAVYLCASSLERDRTYGYTFGSGTRLTVV.

This clonotype was counted many times. This sequence joins TRBV12-3 or TRBV12-4 and TRBJ1-1; D not resolved. V lost 2 bases to trimming and J lost 4 bases, with 14 bases between them. This CDR3 spans 15 amino acids. For the CDR3, the DNA is TGTGCCAGCAGTTTACGTCCCCAGTTGGGCACTGAAGCTTTCTTT. Its protein is CASSLRPQLGTEAFF.

The sample holds many counts of this clonotype. V and J are TRBV5-6 and TRBJ2-2; perhaps TRBD2 as D (6 bases). Germline lookup yields CDR1 SGHDT and CDR2 YYEEEE. V shed 2 bases and J shed 6 bases, with 8 bases lying between them. The CDR3 sequence is 13 residues long. The CDR3 loop is CASSFGGAGELFF. The DNA for the CDR3 is TGTGCCAGCAGCTTCGGGGGAGCCGGGGAGCTGTTTTTT.

The chain carries TRBV29-1 and TRBJ2-1; D ambiguous. Germline V lookup: CDR1 SQVTM, CDR2 ANQGSEA. This CDR3 is built from 9 residues. Trimming removed 4 bases at V and 8 bases at J, with 3 bases between. The CDR3 DNA reads as TGCAGCGTTGGACATGAGCAGTTCTTC. It is translated as CSVGHEQFF.

This clonotype has a handful of counts. The V gene is TRBV6-2 or TRBV6-3, the J gene TRBJ2-1; 9 nucleotides align to TRBD2. V gave up 8 bases and J gave up 7 bases; unmatched junction bases: 6. The CDR3 has 13 residues. The V gene's germline CDR1 is MNHEY and CDR2 SVGEGT. This CDR3 reads CASRLAARNEQFF. Here the CDR3 DNA reads TGTGCCAGCCGACTAGCGGCCCGAAATGAGCAGTTCTTC.

The CDR3 region is CASSPRLAGGPGETQYF. DNA for the CDR3: TGTGCCAGCAGCCCCCGACTAGCGGGAGGGCCAGGGGAGACCCAGTACTTC. The V call is TRBV9, the J call TRBJ2-5; 14 bases are shared with TRBD2. Germline V gene data show CDR1 as SGDLS and CDR2 as YYNGEE. V lost 4 bases to trimming and J lost 5 bases; unmatched junction nucleotides: 10. CDR3 size: 17 residues. Using reference TRBV9 and TRBJ2-5 for the parts outside the CDR3, the full variable domain is DSGVTQTPKHLITATGQRVTLRCSPRSGDLSVYWYQQSLDQGLQFLIQYYNGEERAKGNILERFSAQQFPDLHSELNLSSLELGDSALYFCASSPRLAGGPGETQYFGPGTRLLVL.

This clonotype was found a few times. The rearrangement joins TRBV27 to TRBJ1-2; D not certain. CDR3 size: 14 residues. Per the germline V gene, CDR1 is MNHEY and CDR2 is SMNVEV (reference sequence). V was shortened by 3 bases and J by 8 bases, with 16 bases between the two germline ends. CDR3 nucleotides: TGTGCCAGCAGTTTTAGTCCGGAGGGTGGCGGCTACACCTTC. Protein sequence: CASSFSPEGGGYTF.

The rearrangement uses TRBV20-1 and TRBJ2-1; D gene ambiguous. Trimming shortened V by 6 bases and J by 6 bases, and 6 bases separated the two germline ends. This CDR3 is 10 amino acids long. Germline loops: CDR1 DFQATT, CDR2 SNEGSKA (reference sequence). The CDR3 spells CSAGFNEQFF. The CDR3, as DNA: TGCAGTGCGGGGTTCAATGAGCAGTTCTTC.

This clonotype was found a few times. The gene calls are TRBV5-1 and TRBJ2-5; 7 nucleotides align to TRBD1. In germline, CDR1 is SGHRS, CDR2 YFSETQ. Trimming cost V 0 bases and J 2 bases; bases outside gene matches: 13. The CDR3 runs to 18 residues. The CDR3 sequence is CASSLGGLRGQSQETQYF. The DNA for the CDR3 is TGCGCCAGCAGCTTGGGGGGCCTCAGGGGACAGTCGCAAGAGACCCAGTACTTC.

The rearrangement uses TRBV10-3 and TRBJ2-3; D is unclear. The CDR3 runs 16 residues. V was clipped by 3 bases and J by 5 bases, with 18 bases between them. Germline CDR1 is ENHRY and CDR2 is SYGVKD. The CDR3 DNA reads as TGTGCCATCAGTGACCCCTCTAGGTCCCCTCAAGATACGCAGTATTTT. This translates into CAISDPSRSPQDTQYF.

There are a few counts of this clonotype. V is TRBV5-1 and J is TRBJ2-1; no clear D gene. V lost 1 base to trimming and J lost 12 bases, with 11 bases between them. Per the germline V gene, CDR1 is SGHRS and CDR2 is YFSETQ. The CDR3 totals 12 residues. The CDR3, as DNA: TGCGCCAGCAGCTTGAGGTCGGAGCCGCAGTTCTTC. Its translation: CASSLRSEPQFF. Filled out from reference TRBV5-1 and TRBJ2-1, the complete variable domain reads KAGVTQTPRYLIKTRGQQVTLSCSPISGHRSVSWYQQTPGQGLQFLFEYFSETQRNKGNFPGRFSGRQFSNSRSEMNVSTLELGDSALYLCASSLRSEPQFFGPGTRLTVL.

This sequence joins TRBV6-1 and TRBJ2-1, with D possibly TRBD2 on 7 matching bases. The CDR3 contains 16 residues. Germline CDR1 MNHNS, CDR2 SASEGT. Trimming shortened V by 6 bases and J by 7 bases, and 22 bases separated the two germline ends. CDR3 amino acids: CASRTARGASGNEQFF. The CDR3 DNA reads TGTGCCAGCAGGACCGCCCGGGGGGCTAGTGGAAATGAGCAGTTCTTC.

The gene calls are TRBV20-1 and TRBJ2-5, with D possibly matching TRBD2 (6 bases). Germline CDR1 is DFQATT and CDR2 is SNEGSKA (reference sequence). The CDR3 has 14 amino acids. V was pared by 6 bases and J by 1 base, with 15 bases between. The CDR3 DNA reads TGCAGTGCCAGTTGGGTTAGCGGCCAAGAGACCCAGTACTTC. It yields the protein CSASWVSGQETQYF.

Ten or more counts support this clonotype. The gene calls are TRBV9 and TRBJ2-3; D is undetermined. The CDR3 consists of 13 residues. Per the germline V gene, CDR1 is SGDLS and CDR2 is YYNGEE. V lost 1 base, J lost 2 bases, and 5 bases lay in between. Written as DNA, the CDR3 is TGTGCCAGCAGCGTAACCCCCACAGATACGCAGTATTTT. It encodes CASSVTPTDTQYF.

This clonotype was counted many times. The genes are TRBV4-1 and TRBJ2-3; 9 bases are shared with TRBD2. There are 17 residues in the CDR3. Germline V gene sequence: CDR1 MGHRA, CDR2 YSYEKL. V was pared by 2 bases and J by 2 bases, with 8 bases of the junction left unmatched. DNA of the CDR3: TGCGCCAGCAGCCAACCATGGAGCGGGAGGAACACAGATACGCAGTATTTT. It encodes CASSQPWSGRNTDTQYF.

The V gene is TRBV3-1, the J gene TRBJ1-1; D is uncertain. Between the trimmed V and J ends, which lost 7 bases and 11 bases, there was a span of 17 bases. CDR1 is LGHDT, CDR2 YNNKEL, per germline (reference sequence). CDR3 length: 12 residues. The CDR3 sequence: CASTTTGREAFF. The DNA of the CDR3 is TGTGCCAGCACCACGACGGGGAGAGAGGCTTTCTTT.

This chain connects TRBV12-3 or TRBV12-4 to TRBJ1-1, with D unclear. Trimming cost V 3 bases and J 8 bases, with 10 bases left between them. The length of the CDR3 is 12 residues. The CDR3 here is CASSFPQIEAFF. The CDR3 DNA is TGTGCCAGCAGTTTCCCGCAGATCGAAGCTTTCTTT.

The J gene is TRBJ2-1, the V gene TRBV7-8; TRBD2 matches 11 bases. The V gene's germline CDR1 is SGHVS and CDR2 FQNEAQ. Trimming took 4 bases from V and 8 from J; bases not matched to a gene: 10. CDR3 size: 16 residues. CDR3 in DNA: TGTGCCAGCAGCTCATCCGGGACTAGCGGTGACTATGAGCAGTTCTTC. This translates into CASSSSGTSGDYEQFF.

This clonotype was detected a few times. V gene TRBV4-1 combines with J gene TRBJ2-2; D is tentatively TRBD1 or TRBD2 (11 bases each). The CDR3 has 19 residues. With 3 bases removed from V and 4 bases from J, the gap between germline ends came to 24 bases. Germline V gene sequence: CDR1 MGHRA, CDR2 YSYEKL. The CDR3 region has the DNA TGCGCCAGCAGCCACGGACAGGGGGCTAGCGGGAGGTTCACCGGGGAGCTGTTTTTT. Encoded protein: CASSHGQGASGRFTGELFF.

This clonotype was observed many times. The chain joins TRBV3-1 to TRBJ1-1; a possible D gene is TRBD1 (6 bases). The germline CDR1 and CDR2 sequences are LGHDT and YNNKEL (reference sequence). This CDR3 has 14 residues. Trimming removed 1 base from V and 4 bases from J, with 10 bases in between. The CDR3 is CASSQVQGSTEAFF. The CDR3 DNA sequence: TGTGCCAGCAGCCAAGTGCAGGGGTCCACTGAAGCTTTCTTT. Full variable domain (rest looked up from reference TRBV3-1 and TRBJ1-1): DTAVSQTPKYLVTQMGNDKSIKCEQNLGHDTMYWYKQDSKKFLKIMFSYNNKELIINETVPNRFSPKSPDKAHLNLHINSLELGDSAVYFCASSQVQGSTEAFFGQGTRLTVV.

A single count supports this clonotype. The chain recombines TRBV4-1 with TRBJ2-6, with 8 bases identical to TRBD1. V was pared by 4 bases and J by 2 bases, with 10 bases of the junction left unmatched. The CDR3 is made up of 18 amino acids. Germline V lookup: CDR1 MGHRA, CDR2 YSYEKL. CDR3 sequence: CASSPIGQGGPGANVLTF. The CDR3, as DNA: TGCGCCAGCAGCCCCATCGGACAGGGAGGTCCTGGGGCCAACGTCCTGACTTTC.